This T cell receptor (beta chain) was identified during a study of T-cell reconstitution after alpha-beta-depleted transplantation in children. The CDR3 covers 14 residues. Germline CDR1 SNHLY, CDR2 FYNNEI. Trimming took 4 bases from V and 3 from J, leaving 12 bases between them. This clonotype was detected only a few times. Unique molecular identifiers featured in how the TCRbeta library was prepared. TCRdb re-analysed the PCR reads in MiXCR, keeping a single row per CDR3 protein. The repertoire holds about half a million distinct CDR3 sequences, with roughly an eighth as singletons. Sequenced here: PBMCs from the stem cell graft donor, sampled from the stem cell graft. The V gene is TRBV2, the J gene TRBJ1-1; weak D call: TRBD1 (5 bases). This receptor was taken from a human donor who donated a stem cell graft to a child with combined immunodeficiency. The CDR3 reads CASSVQVGYTEAFF. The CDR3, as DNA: TGTGCCAGCAGTGTACAGGTGGGGTACACTGAAGCTTTCTTT.